The 9 T cell receptor beta chains reported below all come from one sample, sequenced in a study of PD-L1 blockade in urothelial cancer. The data were produced by immunoSEQ multiplex PCR, yet TCRdb's version contains in-frame clones alone and is incomplete. The sample contains 65,000 to 80,000 clones, about 85% of which appear only once. Sequenced material: PBMCs, taken around atezolizumab (anti-PD-L1) treatment. The receptors stem from an older man with urothelial cancer.

The chain carries TRBV5-4 and TRBJ2-7, with D perhaps TRBD2 (5 bases). The CDR3 is made up of 16 amino acids. Trimming shortened V by 0 bases and J by 0 bases, and 13 bases separated the two germline ends. Germline V gene sequence: CDR1 SGHNT, CDR2 YYREEE (reference sequence). CDR3 loop: CASSLGVQRTSYEQYF. The CDR3 coding sequence is TGTGCCAGCAGCTTGGGGGTCCAGCGGACCTCCTACGAGCAGTACTTC.

This rearrangement joins TRBV28 to TRBJ2-1, with D tentatively TRBD2 (6 bases). Trimming shortened V by 3 bases and J by 7 bases, and 13 bases separated the two germline ends. Germline lookup yields CDR1 MDHEN and CDR2 SYDVKM. CDR3 size: 14 residues. CDR3 amino acids: CASSFTGVANEQFF. In nucleotides, the CDR3 is TGTGCCAGCAGTTTTACGGGAGTAGCTAATGAGCAGTTCTTC.

V is TRBV6-6 and J is TRBJ1-3; D perhaps matches TRBD1 (5 bases). V was cut by 0 bases and J by 2 bases, with 8 bases left in between. This CDR3 comprises 15 residues. Germline assignment: CDR1 MNHNY and CDR2 SVGAGI (reference sequence). In DNA form, the CDR3 reads TGTGCCAGCAGTTACTCGACAGAGGCTGGAAACACCATATATTTT. It specifies CASSYSTEAGNTIYF.

The V gene is TRBV6-6, the J gene TRBJ1-4; no definite D call. The CDR3 extends over 14 amino acids. Deletions cut 6 bases from V and 4 bases from J, with 12 bases between. Germline V gene sequence: CDR1 MNHNY, CDR2 SVGAGI (reference sequence). CDR3 bases: TGTGCCAGCAGCCAAGACTCTGTTAATGAAAAACTGTTTTTT. Amino acids: CASSQDSVNEKLFF.

The table lists this clone with a few counts. The chain carries TRBV6-1 and TRBJ2-7; 8 bases fit TRBD2. The CDR3 spans 18 residues. From germline, CDR1 is MNHNS and CDR2 SASEGT. V shed 2 bases and J 0 bases; nucleotides not matched to a gene: 12. The CDR3 nucleotides read TGTGCCAGCAGTGAATTAAGGGCCCTAGCGGGCAGCTCCTACGAGCAGTACTTC. Its translation is CASSELRALAGSSYEQYF.

The V call is TRBV9, the J call TRBJ2-6; TRBD2 matches at 8 bases. The CDR3 has 16 residues. Germline V CDR1 and CDR2: SGDLS, YYNGEE. The trim removed 4 bases at V and 0 bases at J, leaving 3 bases unmatched. CDR3 nucleotide sequence: TGTGCCAGCAGCCCTAGCGGGTACTCTGGGGCCAACGTCCTGACTTTC. Translating gives CASSPSGYSGANVLTF.

The chain combines TRBV29-1 with TRBJ2-1; 9 bases fit TRBD1. Germline CDR1 is SQVTM and CDR2 is ANQGSEA. The CDR3 runs to 14 residues. The CDR3 sequence: CKISGTGSYNEQFF. The CDR3 coding sequence is TGCAAAATTAGTGGGACAGGGTCCTACAATGAGCAGTTCTTC.

The chain combines TRBV7-2 with TRBJ2-7, with 9 bases identical to TRBD2. Unmatched junction bases numbered 5, after V lost 5 bases and J lost 0 bases. This CDR3 region has 15 residues. CDR1 is SGHTA and CDR2 is FQGNSA in the germline V gene. Here the CDR3 reads CASSRTSASSYEQYF. DNA for the CDR3: TGTGCCAGCAGCCGGACTAGCGCCAGCTCCTACGAGCAGTACTTC.

This clone was seen a single time. The chain employs TRBV5-6 and TRBJ2-7; 9 bases are shared with TRBD2. The V and J ends lost 6 bases and 11 bases, in that order; junction bases with no gene match: 18. From germline, CDR1 is SGHDT and CDR2 YYEEEE. This CDR3 region has 15 residues. The CDR3 here is CASTQTTSGSWREYF. As DNA, the CDR3 is TGTGCCAGCACCCAGACGACTAGCGGCAGTTGGCGAGAGTACTTC. The entire variable domain, with the rest obtained from reference TRBV5-6 and TRBJ2-7, is as follows: DAGVTQSPTHLIKTRGQQVTLRCSPKSGHDTVSWYQQALGQGPQFIFQYYEEEERQRGNFPDRFSGHQFPNYSSELNVNALLLGDSALYLCASTQTTSGSWREYFGPGTRLTVT.